The 23 T cell receptor beta chains reported below all come from one sample, sequenced in a study of OX40 agonist ivuxolimab in advanced cancers. Sequencing used immunoSEQ multiplex PCR; TCRdb keeps in-frame clones, though not all of them. Among 60,000 to 75,000 clones listed, more than 80% were seen once. Sequencing used CD4+ or CD8+ T cells sorted from blood, obtained in a trial of the OX40 agonist ivuxolimab. The source of these receptors is an adult with an advanced solid tumor such as melanoma, head and neck, liver or kidney cancer.

The sample holds one count of this clone. The chain joins TRBV7-8 to TRBJ2-7; TRBD2 matches 9 bases. Germline V gene lookup returns CDR1 SGHVS and CDR2 FQNEAQ. The CDR3 consists of 14 residues. With V trimmed by 3 bases and J by 3 bases, 3 bases remained unmatched. CDR3 in DNA: TGTGCCAGCAGCTTGACTAGCGGAAACTACGAGCAGTACTTC. Its protein is CASSLTSGNYEQYF. Drawing the rest from reference TRBV7-8 and TRBJ2-7, the complete variable domain is GAGVSQSPRYKVAKRGQDVALRCDPISGHVSLFWYQQALGQGPEFLTYFQNEAQLDKSGLPSDRFFAERPEGSVSTLKIQRTQQEDSAVYLCASSLTSGNYEQYFGPGTRLTVT.

The rearrangement uses TRBV28 and TRBJ1-5; TRBD1 matches at 7 bases. The CDR3 is made up of 15 amino acids. V lost 2 bases, J lost 3 bases, and 4 bases stayed unmatched. CDR1 is MDHEN and CDR2 is SYDVKM in the germline V gene. The CDR3: CASSLVDRNNQPQHF. CDR3 coding DNA: TGTGCCAGCAGTTTAGTGGACAGGAACAATCAGCCCCAGCATTTT. Together with reference TRBV28 and TRBJ1-5, the CDR3 gives the full variable domain: DVKVTQSSRYLVKRTGEKVFLECVQDMDHENMFWYRQDPGLGLRLIYFSYDVKMKEKGDIPEGYSVSREKKERFSLILESASTNQTSMYLCASSLVDRNNQPQHFGDGTRLSIL.

This rearrangement joins TRBV6-6 to TRBJ2-1; TRBD2 aligns across 12 bases. The V and J ends lost 6 bases and 9 bases, in that order; junction bases with no gene match: 6. The CDR3 totals 14 residues. In germline, CDR1 is MNHNY, CDR2 SVGAGI (reference sequence). The CDR3 reads CASRPGLAGAEQFF. For the CDR3, the DNA is TGTGCCAGCAGACCGGGACTAGCGGGTGCTGAGCAGTTCTTC.

V is TRBV10-1 and J is TRBJ1-2; tentatively, D is TRBD1 (6 bases). The CDR3 has 13 amino acids. Trimming removed 8 bases at V and 2 bases at J, with 12 bases between. Germline CDR1 WNHNN, CDR2 SYGVQD (reference sequence). The CDR3, as DNA: TGCGCCAGCTCCAGGGGCGAAAACTATGGCTACACCTTC. As protein: CASSRGENYGYTF.

This clone was detected once. This chain joins TRBV6-5 and TRBJ2-1; tentatively, D is TRBD1 (5 bases). V lost 0 bases and J lost 4, with 10 bases in between. CDR1 MNHEY and CDR2 SVGAGI come from the germline V gene. The CDR3 runs to 15 residues. The CDR3 coding sequence is TGTGCCAGCAGTTACTCACGACAGAAATACAATGAGCAGTTCTTC. Translation: CASSYSRQKYNEQFF.

This chain links TRBV5-1 with TRBJ2-2, with a weak D call TRBD1 (5 bases). CDR1 and CDR2 from the germline V gene are SGHRS and YFSETQ. The CDR3 is 15 amino acids. Trimming shortened V by 4 bases and J by 4 bases, and 14 bases separated the two germline ends. CDR3 nucleotides: TGCGCCAGCAGCAGCAGGGTAGTGAGCACCGGGGAGCTGTTTTTT. It encodes CASSSRVVSTGELFF.

V usage is TRBV2 and J usage is TRBJ2-3; D remains unclear. V was trimmed by 7 bases and J by 0 bases, leaving 11 bases between them. The CDR3 is 14 amino acids. CDR1 and CDR2 from the germline V gene are SNHLY and FYNNEI. The CDR3 reads CASKFGRSTDTQYF. The DNA for the CDR3 is TGTGCCAGCAAGTTCGGGCGAAGCACAGATACGCAGTATTTT.

The J gene is TRBJ2-2, the V gene TRBV19; 13 bases fit TRBD2. Germline loops: CDR1 LNHDA, CDR2 SQIVND (reference sequence). The CDR3 consists of 19 residues. The trim removed 3 bases at V and 2 bases at J, leaving 9 bases unmatched. In nucleotides, the CDR3 is TGTGCCAGTAGTATTTGGCAGCTGGGACTAGCGGGAAACACCGGGGAGCTGTTTTTT. Protein sequence: CASSIWQLGLAGNTGELFF.

The chain uses TRBV19 and TRBJ2-7; 12 nucleotides line up with TRBD2. V lost 5 bases, J lost 4 bases, and 6 bases stayed unmatched. The CDR3 consists of 15 residues. The V gene's germline CDR1 is LNHDA and CDR2 SQIVND (reference sequence). CDR3 loop: CASSETSGRRYEQYF. The CDR3 region has the DNA TGTGCCAGTAGTGAGACTAGCGGGAGACGTTACGAGCAGTACTTC.

The chain combines TRBV7-3 with TRBJ2-7; D is unresolved. V was pared by 5 bases and J by 4 bases, with 12 bases between. Germline CDR1 is SGHTA and CDR2 is FQGTGA. This CDR3 is built from 13 residues. This CDR3 is CASSPRNGYEQYF. CDR3 coding DNA: TGTGCCAGCAGCCCCCGGAATGGTTACGAGCAGTACTTC. Full variable domain (rest looked up from reference TRBV7-3 and TRBJ2-7): GAGVSQTPSNKVTEKGKYVELRCDPISGHTALYWYRQSLGQGPEFLIYFQGTGAADDSGLPNDRFFAVRPEGSVSTLKIQRTERGDSAVYLCASSPRNGYEQYFGPGTRLTVT.

The rearrangement links TRBV28 to TRBJ2-1, with D possibly matching TRBD2 (6 bases). Trimming shortened V by 6 bases and J by 3 bases, and 18 bases separated the two germline ends. Germline CDR1 reads MDHEN; CDR2 reads SYDVKM. The CDR3 is 16 residues long. CDR3 nucleotide sequence: TGTGCCAGCAGCTCGGCGGGACGGCGAAGCTACAATGAGCAGTTCTTC. Its translation is CASSSAGRRSYNEQFF.

The rearrangement joins TRBV30 to TRBJ2-2, with TRBD1 identical over 8 bases. Looked up from germline, CDR1 is GTSNPN and CDR2 is SVGIG (reference sequence). The CDR3 sequence is 14 residues long. V dropped 7 bases and J dropped 5; count of bases not matched to a gene: 9. In DNA, the CDR3 is TGTGCCTTCACCAGGGGGCGGGTAACCGGGGAGCTGTTTTTT. Translation gives CAFTRGRVTGELFF.

This clone appeared many times. The J gene is TRBJ1-4, the V gene TRBV4-2; D is possibly TRBD1 (6 bases). Trimming stripped 5 bases from V and 0 bases from J, with 19 bases between. The CDR3 totals 18 residues. Germline CDR1 is LGHNA and CDR2 is YNFKEQ. DNA for the CDR3: TGTGCCAGCAGCGCAAGCTGGGGGCGCGGGACAACTAATGAAAAACTGTTTTTT. Translated: CASSASWGRGTTNEKLFF.

The chain couples TRBV5-1 to TRBJ1-1; D uncertain. Germline CDR1 reads SGHRS; CDR2 reads YFSETQ. This CDR3 has 14 amino acids. Trimming stripped 0 bases from V and 0 bases from J, with 6 bases between. The CDR3 reads CASSLGFMNTEAFF. The CDR3 bases are TGCGCCAGCAGCTTGGGGTTCATGAACACTGAAGCTTTCTTT.

CDR3 bases: TGTGCCAGCAGCTTGTTGGAGCGGAGGCAGGATACGCAGTATTTT. This encodes CASSLLERRQDTQYF. The chain combines TRBV5-6 with TRBJ2-3; D is possibly TRBD2 (5 bases). The CDR3 totals 15 residues. Germline V CDR1 and CDR2: SGHDT, YYEEEE. Trimming took 1 base from V and 6 from J, leaving 15 bases between them.

In this sample, this clone turned up once. The chain uses TRBV10-3 and TRBJ2-7; weak D call: TRBD2 (6 bases). Trimming pared 10 bases from V and 3 bases from J, leaving 13 bases between. CDR1 is ENHRY and CDR2 is SYGVKD in the germline V gene. The CDR3 loop spans 12 amino acids. The chain's CDR3 is CATSPGLYEQYF. The CDR3 region has the DNA TGTGCCACCTCGCCGGGACTCTACGAGCAGTACTTC.

The DNA of the CDR3 is TGTGCCAGCAGGGGGACAGGGAAAAACATTCAGTACTTC. Amino acid sequence: CASRGTGKNIQYF. The chain has TRBV6-5 and TRBJ2-4; 9 nucleotides agree with TRBD1. The length of the CDR3 is 13 residues. Per germline, CDR1 MNHEY and CDR2 SVGAGI. J lost 4 bases, V lost 6 bases, and 1 base had no gene match.

This clone was counted a single time. CDR3 DNA: TGTGCCAGCAGTGCGGGACGAGGAAATTCACCCCTCCACTTT. Translation gives CASSAGRGNSPLHF. This rearrangement joins TRBV27 to TRBJ1-6, with D perhaps TRBD1 (5 bases). Germline CDR1 is MNHEY and CDR2 is SMNVEV (reference sequence). The CDR3 covers 14 residues. Trimming cost V 5 bases and J 7 bases, with 12 bases left between them.

J is TRBJ2-2 and V is TRBV5-4, with 13 nucleotides matching TRBD2. The J segment lost 7 bases and the V segment lost 4 bases, leaving 4 bases of the junction unmatched. Germline CDR1 and CDR2: SGHNT and YYREEE (reference sequence). The CDR3 loop spans 15 amino acids. The chain's CDR3 is CASSGGLAGFGELFF. CDR3 in DNA: TGTGCCAGCAGCGGGGGACTAGCGGGATTCGGGGAGCTGTTTTTT.

The CDR3 region has the DNA TGTGCCAGCAGCCAGACCTGGGAGGGGGCAGGCTATGGCTACACCTTC. Amino acid sequence: CASSQTWEGAGYGYTF. The chain couples TRBV2 to TRBJ1-2; 7 bases map to TRBD1. The length of the CDR3 is 16 residues. With 6 bases clipped from V and 4 bases from J, the junction kept 14 bases outside the gene matches. Per germline, CDR1 SNHLY and CDR2 FYNNEI.

The chain recombines TRBV7-9 with TRBJ2-2, with D unclear. The V end was cut by 2 bases, the J end by 0 bases, with 4 bases between. The CDR3 is 14 amino acids. CDR1 is SEHNR, CDR2 FQNEAQ, per germline (reference sequence). The CDR3 here is CASSLTANTGELFF. In DNA form, the CDR3 reads TGTGCCAGCAGCTTAACAGCGAACACCGGGGAGCTGTTTTTT. Complete variable domain (other parts from reference TRBV7-9 and TRBJ2-2): DTGVSQNPRHKITKRGQNVTFRCDPISEHNRLYWYRQTLGQGPEFLTYFQNEAQLEKSRLLSDRFSAERPKGSFSTLEIQRTEQGDSAMYLCASSLTANTGELFFGEGSRLTVL.

This chain joins TRBV11-1 and TRBJ2-1; a weak D match, TRBD2 (5 bases). V shed 2 bases and J shed 1 base, with 9 bases lying between them. The CDR3 length is 15 residues. CDR1 is SGHAT and CDR2 is FQDESV in the germline V gene (reference sequence). Here the CDR3 DNA reads TGTGCCAGCAGCTTAAGGGAGAGGTCCTACAATGAGCAGTTCTTC. As protein: CASSLRERSYNEQFF.

The V and J genes are TRBV7-2 and TRBJ2-2; TRBD1 might be the D (6 bases). The CDR3 has 14 amino acids. CDR1 SGHTA and CDR2 FQGNSA come from the germline V gene. Trimming took off 6 bases at V and 3 bases at J, with 11 bases between the two ends. The CDR3 coding sequence is TGTGCCAGCAGTGGGACAATACACACCGGGGAGCTGTTTTTT. It codes for CASSGTIHTGELFF.